A single sample is the source of the 2 T cell receptor beta chains below, sequenced in a study of early stage breast cancer tumors. Sequenced by immunoSEQ multiplex PCR; TCRdb stores in-frame clones only, minus some. This table holds around 48,000 clones, 75% to 95% found once. The sequenced material came from blood. The origin of the receptors is a person aged 70 to 85 with breast cancer.

This sequence joins TRBV7-2 and TRBJ2-3, with 11 bases lining up with TRBD2. Germline V gene lookup returns CDR1 SGHTA and CDR2 FQGNSA. Trimming at V came to 5 bases and at J to 2 bases, leaving 6 bases not matched to a gene. This CDR3 is built from 16 residues. The CDR3 loop reads CASSQPGLAVTDTQYF. As DNA, the CDR3 is TGTGCCAGCAGCCAACCGGGACTAGCGGTCACAGATACGCAGTATTTT.

V usage is TRBV6-1 and J usage is TRBJ1-1; D call uncertain. The length of the CDR3 is 14 residues. Germline CDR1 reads MNHNS; CDR2 reads SASEGT. V was shortened by 8 bases and J by 1 base, with 14 bases between the two germline ends. The CDR3 sequence is CASGRRAGNTEAFF. The CDR3 DNA reads as TGTGCCAGCGGTCGGCGGGCCGGGAACACTGAAGCTTTCTTT.